The rows below give T cell receptor beta chains drawn from one sample of a study of identical twins. TCRdb passed the 5' RACE reads through MiXCR, listing each CDR3 protein once. The data hold roughly 220,000 distinct CDR3 sequences, with approximately 5.9% observed a single time. These sequences were also reported in another study, on T cells expressing NK-cell markers.

Sequenced material: CD8+ T cells sorted from blood. All receptors come from a woman aged 18-29 years in good health. CDR3s include the opening cysteine and the closing phenylalanine or tryptophan. A D gene is named only where the DNA matches it firmly. Clone sizes are given selectively: once, few, many, or a class where the clone is expanded.

V gene	clone size	J gene	D gene	CDR3 protein	CDR3 DNA
TRBV3-1	few	TRBJ2-7	TRBD1	CASSRDSIHEQYF	TGTGCCAGCAGCCGGGACAGTATCCACGAGCAGTACTTC
TRBV12-3/TRBV12-4	few	TRBJ2-7	NA	CASSLNNEQYF	TGTGCCAGCAGCCTCAACAACGAGCAGTACTTC
TRBV4-1	few	TRBJ1-2	NA	CASSPKDAANYGYTF	TGCGCCAGCAGCCCAAAGGATGCCGCGAACTATGGCTACACCTTC
TRBV20-1	NA	TRBJ2-7	NA	CSAYDGGSYEQYF	TGCAGTGCCTACGACGGTGGTTCCTACGAGCAGTACTTC
TRBV7-6	few	TRBJ1-1	TRBD1	CASRIRDRGFEAFF	TGTGCCAGCAGAATCCGGGACAGGGGGTTTGAAGCTTTCTTT
TRBV2	NA	TRBJ2-2	NA	CASSDGPTGELFF	TGTGCCAGCAGTGATGGGCCTACCGGGGAGCTGTTTTTT
TRBV6-6	few	TRBJ1-1	TRBD1	CASSLTGPAEAFF	TGTGCCAGCAGTTTGACAGGGCCGGCTGAAGCTTTCTTT
TRBV12-3/TRBV12-4	many	TRBJ2-5	NA	CASSATSPETQYF	TGTGCCAGCAGTGCTACTAGCCCGGAGACCCAGTACTTC
TRBV20-1	few	TRBJ2-5	TRBD2	CSARERGEETQYF	TGCAGTGCTAGAGAGCGGGGGGAGGAGACCCAGTACTTC
TRBV12-3/TRBV12-4	many	TRBJ2-1	TRBD1	CASTKPDRGGEQFF	TGTGCCAGCACCAAACCCGACAGGGGGGGTGAGCAGTTCTTC
TRBV5-1	many	TRBJ2-1	NA	CASGGSYNEQFF	TGCGCCAGCGGGGGCAGTTACAATGAGCAGTTCTTC
TRBV10-1	NA	TRBJ2-6	NA	CARATGSSVLTF	TGCGCCAGAGCAACAGGATCCAGCGTCCTGACTTTC
TRBV5-1	NA	TRBJ2-5	TRBD2	CASRGLAGAEETQYF	TGCGCCAGCAGGGGACTAGCGGGTGCCGAAGAGACCCAGTACTTC
TRBV27	NA	TRBJ1-5	NA	CASSSNPDINSNQPQHF	TGTGCCAGCAGTTCTAACCCTGACATTAATAGCAATCAGCCCCAGCATTTT
TRBV20-1	few	TRBJ2-7	NA	CSAVALDVDEQYF	TGCAGTGCTGTCGCCCTGGATGTCGACGAGCAGTACTTC
TRBV20-1	many	TRBJ1-2	TRBD1	CSARVTAGQAFYGYTF	TGCAGTGCTAGAGTGACTGCGGGACAGGCATTCTATGGCTACACCTTC
TRBV20-1	few	TRBJ1-5	NA	CSASFRRKPQHF	TGCAGTGCTAGTTTTCGTCGTAAGCCCCAGCATTTT
TRBV19	NA	TRBJ2-5	TRBD2	CASTPVAGGFQETQYF	TGTGCCAGTACCCCCGTGGCGGGGGGCTTTCAAGAGACCCAGTACTTC
TRBV7-6	few	TRBJ2-7	NA	CASSPEPTYEQYF	TGTGCCAGCAGCCCGGAGCCAACCTACGAGCAGTACTTC
TRBV9	NA	TRBJ1-1	NA	CASSGRGRRNTEAFF	TGTGCCAGCAGCGGTCGGGGACGGAGGAACACTGAAGCTTTCTTT
TRBV19	NA	TRBJ2-2	NA	CASETGGELFF	TGTGCCAGTGAAACGGGTGGGGAGCTGTTTTTT
TRBV7-6	few	TRBJ2-1	NA	CASSPWADNEQFF	TGTGCCAGCAGCCCCTGGGCCGATAATGAGCAGTTCTTC
TRBV13	NA	TRBJ2-3	NA	CASSLWRTDTQYF	TGTGCCAGCAGCTTGTGGCGGACAGATACGCAGTATTTT
TRBV7-6	NA	TRBJ2-2	NA	CASSLGVLLAGNTGELFF	TGTGCCAGCAGCTTAGGGGTTTTGCTAGCCGGGAACACCGGGGAGCTGTTTTTT
TRBV6-5	NA	TRBJ2-5	NA	CASSYTAGSLQETQYF	TGTGCCAGCAGTTACACAGCGGGTTCACTCCAAGAGACCCAGTACTTC
TRBV4-1	NA	TRBJ2-7	NA	CASSQEGGSGKLGEQYF	TGCGCCAGCAGCCAAGAGGGGGGCAGCGGGAAGTTGGGCGAGCAGTACTTC
TRBV12-3/TRBV12-4	many	TRBJ2-1	TRBD2	CASSSLTSLSEQFF	TGTGCCAGCAGTTCTCTGACTAGCTTGAGTGAGCAGTTCTTC
TRBV3-1	many	TRBJ1-5	NA	CANPWGRGGDQPQHF	TGTGCCAACCCCTGGGGGCGAGGAGGGGATCAGCCCCAGCATTTT
TRBV14	few	TRBJ2-5	NA	CASSQERPEGTQYF	TGTGCCAGCAGCCAAGAACGGCCTGAAGGGACCCAGTACTTC
TRBV12-3/TRBV12-4	many	TRBJ1-2	NA	CASSLLEGNYGYTF	TGTGCCAGCAGTTTACTGGAGGGTAACTATGGCTACACCTTC
TRBV7-8	NA	TRBJ1-2	NA	CASSLAGETDYGYTF	TGTGCCAGCAGCTTAGCGGGGGAGACGGACTATGGCTACACCTTC
TRBV28	NA	TRBJ2-1	NA	CASSLSSSLDEQFF	TGTGCCAGCAGTTTATCATCCTCCTTGGATGAGCAGTTCTTC
TRBV20-1	NA	TRBJ2-5	TRBD1	CSARDGRQGDQETQYF	TGCAGTGCTAGAGATGGGCGACAGGGGGACCAAGAGACCCAGTACTTC
TRBV9	NA	TRBJ2-3	NA	CASSTGTGGDTQYF	TGTGCCAGCAGCACCGGGACCGGGGGAGATACGCAGTATTTT
TRBV7-2	many	TRBJ2-5	NA	CASSLGGPPRRETQYF	TGTGCCAGCAGCTTAGGCGGGCCCCCTAGACGGGAGACCCAGTACTTC
TRBV5-1	many	TRBJ2-3	NA	CASSLSANTDTQYF	TGCGCCAGCAGCTTGTCCGCAAACACAGATACGCAGTATTTT
TRBV2	many	TRBJ2-7	NA	CASRYLPPNEQYF	TGTGCCTCCAGGTACCTCCCTCCCAACGAGCAGTACTTC
TRBV6-5	many	TRBJ2-3	NA	CASSSPQGFSDTQYF	TGTGCCAGCAGTTCCCCTCAGGGGTTCTCAGATACGCAGTATTTT
TRBV9	NA	TRBJ2-3	NA	CASSVAEATDTQYF	TGTGCCAGCAGCGTAGCGGAGGCCACAGATACGCAGTATTTT
TRBV20-1	few	TRBJ1-2	NA	CSAPVTVYYGYTF	TGCAGTGCTCCTGTGACGGTCTACTATGGCTACACCTTC
TRBV5-6	NA	TRBJ2-5	NA	CASSLAGDQETQYF	TGTGCCAGCAGCTTGGCAGGCGATCAAGAGACCCAGTACTTC
TRBV7-7	few	TRBJ2-3	NA	CASSRFGPGRADTQYF	TGTGCCAGCAGTCGCTTTGGTCCAGGAAGGGCAGATACGCAGTATTTT
TRBV27	few	TRBJ2-7	NA	CASSPNGFYEQYF	TGTGCCAGCAGCCCCAATGGGTTCTACGAGCAGTACTTC
TRBV6-5	few	TRBJ2-7	NA	CASSYSALVEQYF	TGTGCCAGCAGTTACTCGGCCCTCGTCGAGCAGTACTTC
TRBV19	NA	TRBJ2-1	NA	CASSIVGTYNEQFF	TGTGCCAGTAGTATAGTGGGGACCTACAATGAGCAGTTCTTC